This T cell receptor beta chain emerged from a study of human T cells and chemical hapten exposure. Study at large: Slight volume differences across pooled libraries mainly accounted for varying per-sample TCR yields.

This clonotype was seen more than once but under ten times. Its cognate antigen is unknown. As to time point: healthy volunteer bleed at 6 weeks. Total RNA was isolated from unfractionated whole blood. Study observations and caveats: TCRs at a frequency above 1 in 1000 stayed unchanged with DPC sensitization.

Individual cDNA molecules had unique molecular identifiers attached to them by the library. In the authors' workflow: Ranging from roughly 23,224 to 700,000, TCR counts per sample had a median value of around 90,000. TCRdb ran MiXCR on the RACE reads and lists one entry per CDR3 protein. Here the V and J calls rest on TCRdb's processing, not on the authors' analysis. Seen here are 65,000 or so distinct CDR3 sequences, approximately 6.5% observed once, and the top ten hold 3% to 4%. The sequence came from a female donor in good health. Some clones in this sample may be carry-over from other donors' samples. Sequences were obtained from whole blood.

The CDR3 region has the DNA TGTGCCAGCAGTTTTCGGGGGGCTGACACTGAAGCTTTCTTT. Translated: CASSFRGADTEAFF. The V and J genes are TRBV12-3 or TRBV12-4 and TRBJ1-1; D is possibly TRBD1 (6 bases). The CDR3 loop spans 14 amino acids. V was pared by 3 bases and J by 3 bases, with 11 bases between.